The 27 T cell receptor beta chains below were found in one sample sequenced in a study of blood T cell repertoires in COVID-19 (dated by TCRdb to the early 2020s). Library preparation used the immunoSEQ multiplex PCR assay. Not all clones reach the TCRdb copy of this immuneACCESS table, which keeps in-frame sequences only. Checked studies attribute under half of the gap to unresolved V genes and leave the rest unexplained. The sample records 450,000 or so clones, 90% of which are singletons. The ten largest clones capture approximately 0.65% of the sample. The material sequenced was PBMCs or T cells enriched from blood (not recorded which). These receptor sequences come from a man aged 18-30 years who had recovered from COVID-19.

The chain combines TRBV7-3 with TRBJ2-1; 13 nucleotides align to TRBD2. CDR3 length: 14 amino acids. Germline CDR1 is SGHTA and CDR2 is FQGTGA. With 2 bases clipped from V and 12 bases from J, the junction kept 4 bases outside the gene matches. CDR3 in DNA: TGTGCCAGCAGCTTAGGAGGACTAGCGGGAGTGCAGTTCTTC. It codes for CASSLGGLAGVQFF.

V is TRBV2 and J is TRBJ1-6; perhaps TRBD1 as D (6 bases). This CDR3 region has 15 residues. In germline, CDR1 is SNHLY, CDR2 FYNNEI. Trimming left V 1 base short and J 4 bases short, with 8 bases between. CDR3 sequence: CASSEGGQYNSPLHF. The CDR3, as DNA: TGTGCCAGCAGTGAAGGGGGACAATATAATTCACCCCTCCACTTT.

The J gene is TRBJ1-4, the V gene TRBV2; D gene uncertain. V lost 6 bases and J 8 bases, leaving 16 bases between the germline ends. This CDR3 has 14 amino acids. Germline-derived CDR1 and CDR2 are SNHLY and FYNNEI. CDR3 nucleotides: TGTGCCAGCAGGGCAACAGTGGTCTCCGAAAAACTGTTTTTT. Encoded protein: CASRATVVSEKLFF.

The chain joins TRBV28 to TRBJ1-5; 7 nucleotides line up with TRBD1. The CDR3 length is 18 residues. The ends lost 6 bases at V and 0 bases at J; junction bases unmatched: 14. Germline CDR1 and CDR2: MDHEN and SYDVKM. The CDR3 reads CASSWGQGGIYSNQPQHF. The CDR3 DNA reads as TGTGCCAGCAGCTGGGGGCAGGGGGGAATCTATAGCAATCAGCCCCAGCATTTT.

The chain couples TRBV5-1 to TRBJ1-2; 8 bases match TRBD1. Germline V gene data show CDR1 as SGHRS and CDR2 as YFSETQ. The V and J ends lost 0 bases and 4 bases, in that order; junction bases with no gene match: 2. This CDR3 spans 14 amino acids. CDR3 sequence reads: CASSLGDRTYGYTF. CDR3 nucleotide sequence: TGCGCCAGCAGCTTGGGGGACAGGACCTATGGCTACACCTTC.

This clone came up once. The chain carries TRBV7-6 and TRBJ2-7; a weak D match, TRBD1 (5 bases). The CDR3 is 16 residues long. Per the germline V gene, CDR1 is SGHVS and CDR2 is FNYEAQ. Trimming pared 5 bases from V and 5 bases from J, leaving 22 bases between. In DNA form, the CDR3 reads TGTGCCAGCAGCAGGGGAAGGGCCTCTACCCCCCACGAGCAGTACTTC. Amino acid sequence: CASSRGRASTPHEQYF. Full variable domain (rest looked up from reference TRBV7-6 and TRBJ2-7): GAGVSQSPRYKVTKRGQDVALRCDPISGHVSLYWYRQALGQGPEFLTYFNYEAQQDKSGLPNDRFSAERPEGSISTLTIQRTEQRDSAMYRCASSRGRASTPHEQYFGPGTRLTVT.

This clone was observed once. The gene calls are TRBV5-8 and TRBJ1-4; 8 bases agree with TRBD1. Germline CDR1 reads SGHTS; CDR2 reads YDEGEE. The CDR3 runs to 16 residues. Trimming cost V 2 bases and J 8 bases; bases outside gene matches: 11. Here the CDR3 reads CASSLGADRAPEKLFF. For the CDR3, the DNA is TGTGCCAGCAGCTTAGGGGCGGACAGGGCACCGGAAAAACTGTTTTTT.

The chain combines TRBV30 with TRBJ2-3, with 7 nucleotides matching TRBD1. V was pared by 6 bases and J by 3 bases, with 9 bases of the junction left unmatched. The CDR3 consists of 14 residues. Germline V gene data show CDR1 as GTSNPN and CDR2 as SVGIG (reference sequence). This CDR3 is CACRAGTVTDTQYF. The CDR3 DNA reads TGTGCCTGTCGAGCCGGGACAGTAACAGATACGCAGTATTTT.

This chain connects TRBV29-1 to TRBJ2-1, with D maybe TRBD2 (5 bases). The CDR3 has 14 amino acids. Trimming took 4 bases from V and 1 from J, leaving 11 bases between them. Germline values: CDR1 SQVTM, CDR2 ANQGSEA. The CDR3 is CSVGGLGSYNEQFF. CDR3 DNA: TGCAGCGTTGGAGGGCTCGGTTCCTACAATGAGCAGTTCTTC.

This rearrangement joins TRBV7-8 to TRBJ1-2; D is undetermined. V was trimmed by 6 bases and J by 4 bases, leaving 18 bases between them. Per the germline V gene, CDR1 is SGHVS and CDR2 is FQNEAQ. The CDR3 has 15 residues. CDR3 in DNA: TGTGCCAGCAGTAAATTCGCAAGGGAGTCCTATGGCTACACCTTC. It translates to CASSKFARESYGYTF.

The chain recombines TRBV28 with TRBJ2-5; 9 bases fit TRBD1. Germline CDR1 and CDR2: MDHEN and SYDVKM. The CDR3 spans 15 residues. V lost 6 bases to trimming and J lost 2 bases; unmatched junction nucleotides: 7. CDR3 residues: CASSETGGIQETQYF. In DNA form, the CDR3 reads TGTGCCAGCAGCGAGACAGGGGGAATACAAGAGACCCAGTACTTC.

V gene TRBV19 combines with J gene TRBJ1-5; tentative D call: TRBD1 (5 bases). Trimming cost V 7 bases and J 0 bases, with 13 bases left between them. CDR3 size: 15 residues. Germline CDR1 reads LNHDA; CDR2 reads SQIVND (reference sequence). CDR3 nucleotides: TGTGCCAGTACCCGGGGGTACTATAGCAATCAGCCCCAGCATTTT. Amino acids: CASTRGYYSNQPQHF.

The chain recombines TRBV5-6 with TRBJ1-6; 7 nucleotides match TRBD1. The germline gives CDR1 SGHDT, CDR2 YYEEEE. This CDR3 has 17 amino acids. With 2 bases clipped from V and 10 bases from J, the junction kept 15 bases outside the gene matches. CDR3 protein: CASSFVPDRWLGSPLHF. DNA for the CDR3: TGTGCCAGCAGCTTCGTACCGGACAGGTGGCTGGGGTCACCCCTCCACTTT.

This clone showed up just once. The J gene is TRBJ2-5, the V gene TRBV27; D remains ambiguous. Trimming cost V 3 bases and J 4 bases, with 9 bases left between them. The germline V gene has CDR1 MNHEY and CDR2 SMNVEV (reference sequence). The CDR3 is made up of 13 amino acids. The CDR3 sequence is CASSFGWAETQYF. The CDR3 bases are TGTGCCAGCAGTTTTGGTTGGGCAGAGACCCAGTACTTC.

The J gene is TRBJ2-7, the V gene TRBV6-4, with TRBD2 matching 16 bases. Germline lookup yields CDR1 MRHNA and CDR2 SNTAGT. This CDR3 has 18 residues. V trimming: 3 bases; J trimming: 0 bases; junction bases outside the gene matches: 5. The CDR3 bases are TGTGCCAGCAGTGAGGGACTAGCGGGAGGGCCAAGCTCCTACGAGCAGTACTTC. Translated, it gives CASSEGLAGGPSSYEQYF.

The gene calls are TRBV3-1 (or the pseudogene TRBV3-2) and TRBJ1-3, with 9 bases that match TRBD1. Germline assignment: CDR1 LGHDT and CDR2 YNNKEL (reference sequence). After removal of 3 bases from V and 7 bases from J, the junction contained 7 bases not matched to a gene. The CDR3 sequence is 15 residues long. The CDR3 DNA is TGTGCCAGCAGCCAGGACACAGGGGGCTGGAACACCATATATTTT. This sequence encodes CASSQDTGGWNTIYF.

The rearrangement links TRBV11-3 to TRBJ1-4, with unresolved D. Germline-derived CDR1 and CDR2 are SGHNT and YENEEA. With 5 bases removed from V and 3 bases from J, the gap between germline ends came to 13 bases. The CDR3 spans 15 residues. This chain's CDR3 is CASSRRLAANEKLFF. The CDR3 nucleotides are TGTGCCAGCAGCCGCCGACTGGCAGCTAATGAAAAACTGTTTTTT.

This chain connects TRBV9 to TRBJ1-3; TRBD1 is a possible D gene (5 bases). The germline V gene encodes CDR1 SGDLS and CDR2 YYNGEE. The CDR3 extends over 16 amino acids. The ends were cut back, 3 bases at V and 4 bases at J, with 17 bases in the middle. The DNA of the CDR3 is TGTGCCAGCAGCGCAACCCCGGGGGGTCGAGGAAACACCATATATTTT. Amino acids: CASSATPGGRGNTIYF.

In this sample, this clone turned up once. The V and J genes are TRBV2 and TRBJ2-5, with 8 nucleotides matching TRBD1. The CDR3 runs 14 residues. V was pared by 5 bases and J by 5 bases, with 7 bases of the junction left unmatched. Looked up from germline, CDR1 is SNHLY and CDR2 is FYNNEI. The CDR3: CASSSDRDMETQYF. CDR3 bases: TGTGCCAGCAGTTCGGACAGGGATATGGAGACCCAGTACTTC.

The chain uses TRBV30 and TRBJ1-4; 8 nucleotides align to TRBD1. The CDR3 is made up of 14 amino acids. J gave up 6 bases and V 3 bases, and 6 bases lay outside the gene matches. Germline CDR1 is GTSNPN and CDR2 is SVGIG (reference sequence). The CDR3 sequence is CAWRGDRTYEKLFF. The CDR3 DNA reads as TGTGCCTGGAGGGGGGACAGGACCTATGAAAAACTGTTTTTT.

The chain joins TRBV29-1 to TRBJ1-5; TRBD1 matches 12 bases. The length of the CDR3 is 15 residues. V lost 7 bases, J lost 3 bases, and 7 bases stayed unmatched. Germline assignment: CDR1 SQVTM and CDR2 ANQGSEA. CDR3 DNA sequence: TGCAGCGCCGGGACAGGGGGCGCCTCCAATCAGCCCCAGCATTTT. Translating it yields CSAGTGGASNQPQHF.

This rearrangement joins TRBV25-1 to TRBJ1-2; 10 bases are a match to TRBD1. The CDR3 runs 15 residues. V was pared by 5 bases and J by 4 bases, with 7 bases of the junction left unmatched. Germline CDR1 and CDR2: MGHDK and SYGVNS. The CDR3 protein is CASSPRGTGVYGYTF. In DNA form, the CDR3 reads TGTGCCAGCAGTCCCCGCGGGACAGGGGTCTATGGCTACACCTTC.

The rearrangement links TRBV29-1 to TRBJ2-1, with D perhaps matching TRBD1 (5 bases). The CDR3 has 13 amino acids. The germline CDR1 and CDR2 sequences are SQVTM and ANQGSEA. Trimming stripped 8 bases from V and 4 bases from J, with 15 bases between. CDR3 in amino acids: CSLGAMNYNEQFF. In nucleotides, the CDR3 is TGCAGCCTAGGGGCCATGAATTACAATGAGCAGTTCTTC.

This chain links TRBV14 with TRBJ1-2; 9 nucleotides match TRBD1. Per the germline V gene, CDR1 is SGHDN and CDR2 is FVKESK. J gave up 4 bases and V 0 bases, and 21 bases lay outside the gene matches. This CDR3 region has 21 residues. The DNA for the CDR3 is TGTGCCAGCAGCCAAGATTTGGGGATCGGGGCCAACAGGGGGCGCGCCTATGGCTACACCTTC. Its protein is CASSQDLGIGANRGRAYGYTF.

The chain recombines TRBV3-1 (or the pseudogene TRBV3-2) with TRBJ2-7; no clear D gene. CDR3 length: 12 amino acids. Trimming shortened V by 2 bases and J by 9 bases, and 11 bases separated the two germline ends. In germline, CDR1 is LGHDT, CDR2 YNNKEL (reference sequence). CDR3 nucleotides: TGTGCCAGCAGCCAACCCCAGGTCGGGCAGTACTTC. This gives the protein CASSQPQVGQYF.

Concerning this clone: The same CDR3 can be traced to other DNA sequences in this sample. The chain links TRBV28 to TRBJ1-5, with TRBD1 identical over 8 bases. The CDR3 runs 14 residues. Germline CDR1 MDHEN, CDR2 SYDVKM. The V gene end was trimmed by 4 bases and the J gene end by 4 bases; junction bases not matched to a gene: 3. The CDR3: CASSSGQGNQPQHF. CDR3 DNA: TGTGCCAGCAGTTCCGGACAGGGAAATCAGCCCCAGCATTTT. The whole variable domain, filled in from reference TRBV28 and TRBJ1-5, reads DVKVTQSSRYLVKRTGEKVFLECVQDMDHENMFWYRQDPGLGLRLIYFSYDVKMKEKGDIPEGYSVSREKKERFSLILESASTNQTSMYLCASSSGQGNQPQHFGDGTRLSIL.

This chain joins TRBV29-1 and TRBJ2-1, with D perhaps matching TRBD1 (5 bases). V shed 3 bases and J shed 7 bases, with 10 bases lying between them. CDR3 size: 12 residues. Germline CDR1 is SQVTM and CDR2 is ANQGSEA. The CDR3 region has the DNA TGCAGCGTTGAGCCAGGGATGAATGAGCAGTTCTTC. It yields the protein CSVEPGMNEQFF.